The 7 T cell receptor beta chains given below trace back to one sample, sequenced in a study of control samples from healthy donors and cancer patients. Sequenced by immunoSEQ multiplex PCR; TCRdb stores in-frame clones only, minus some. The table includes about 150,000 clones, 93% detected once. The sequencing sample was made of blood. These receptors all stem from a man in his fifties in good health.

V usage is TRBV11-2 and J usage is TRBJ2-5; D is perhaps TRBD2 (6 bases). Germline assignment: CDR1 SGHAT and CDR2 FQNNGV. V lost 4 bases and J lost 4, with 16 bases in between. This CDR3 spans 15 amino acids. The CDR3 DNA follows: TGTGCCAGCAGCTCGCGGGGCGGGTTAGGAGAGACCCAGTACTTC. Protein product: CASSSRGGLGETQYF.

The chain employs TRBV15 and TRBJ2-6; 8 bases are shared with TRBD1. The CDR3 length is 15 residues. V lost 4 bases to trimming and J lost 2 bases; unmatched junction nucleotides: 1. CDR1 and CDR2 from the germline V gene are LNHNV and YYDKDF (reference sequence). CDR3 sequence reads: CATSKQGAGANVLTF. The CDR3, as DNA: TGTGCCACCAGCAAACAGGGGGCTGGGGCCAACGTCCTGACTTTC.

As concerns this clone: Its ends do not fully match the called genes, so a read error is possible. V is TRBV5-1 and J is TRBJ2-7; TRBD2 might be the D (6 bases). Germline V lookup: CDR1 SGHRS, CDR2 YFSETQ. This CDR3 is 15 amino acids long. CDR3 loop: CASSPSGGDSITLFF. The CDR3 region has the DNA TGCGCCAGCAGCCCCTCCGGCGGGGATTCAATTACCCTCTTCTTC.

This rearrangement joins TRBV19 to TRBJ1-5; TRBD1 is a possible D gene (5 bases). V lost 3 bases and J 0 bases, leaving 12 bases between the germline ends. Germline V CDR1 and CDR2: LNHDA, SQIVND (reference sequence). There are 16 residues in the CDR3. The CDR3 DNA is TGTGCCAGTAGTATCGGACACCCGTATAGCAATCAGCCCCAGCATTTT. Its translation is CASSIGHPYSNQPQHF.

This chain uses TRBV28 with TRBJ1-3, with D tentatively TRBD1 (5 bases). Per germline, CDR1 MDHEN and CDR2 SYDVKM. This CDR3 comprises 15 residues. V gave up 7 bases and J gave up 0 bases, with 13 bases separating them. In nucleotides, the CDR3 is TGTGCCAGCACCACCCGGGGCCGCTCTGGAAACACCATATATTTT. Amino acid sequence: CASTTRGRSGNTIYF.

The chain couples TRBV9 to TRBJ1-3; D gene ambiguous. The CDR3 spans 16 residues. Trimming removed 4 bases at V and 3 bases at J, with 17 bases between. Germline V gene data show CDR1 as SGDLS and CDR2 as YYNGEE. CDR3 coding DNA: TGTGCCAGCAGCCCAGGTCCGGGAGTGGGTGGAAACACCATATATTTT. Translation gives CASSPGPGVGGNTIYF. The full variable domain, its missing parts supplied by reference TRBV9 and TRBJ1-3, is DSGVTQTPKHLITATGQRVTLRCSPRSGDLSVYWYQQSLDQGLQFLIQYYNGEERAKGNILERFSAQQFPDLHSELNLSSLELGDSALYFCASSPGPGVGGNTIYFGEGSWLTVV.

The chain has TRBV7-8 and TRBJ2-1, with 7 bases matching TRBD2. V trimming: 5 bases; J trimming: 7 bases; junction bases outside the gene matches: 14. Germline V gene lookup returns CDR1 SGHVS and CDR2 FQNEAQ. This CDR3 comprises 16 residues. CDR3 protein: CASSPAGGSRLNEQFF. The CDR3 nucleotides are TGTGCCAGCAGCCCCGCGGGCGGGAGTAGGTTAAATGAGCAGTTCTTC.